A single T cell receptor beta chain is shown here with its context. Its matching antigen is unknown. This entry belongs to a study of cytomegalovirus exposure and HLA in healthy donors. Study-wide points: Equally common other TCR beta chains were less clonally expanded than HLA-associated ones, a later analysis found. Cytomegalovirus status, reportedly, was diagnosed with high specificity and sensitivity by the classifier. Cytomegalovirus association was assigned to more than 150 TCR beta chains.

Donors were ostensibly healthy at sampling, although undocumented immune exposures were probable. The PCR had 60 Vbeta and 13 Jbeta primers. Assay: immunoSEQ multiplex PCR; the TCRdb copy retains only in-frame clones and omits some. The sample shows under 200,000 clones, about 81% of them seen only once. Sequencing used PBMCs. The receptor comes from a woman aged 18-30 years in good health and CMV-seronegative.

The CDR3 DNA follows: TGTGCCAGCACGATCATCGAGGGCTATGGCTACACCTTC. The encoded protein is CASTIIEGYGYTF. The chain has TRBV28 and TRBJ1-2; D call uncertain. CDR3 length equals 13 residues. Trimming stripped 7 bases from V and 4 bases from J, with 13 bases between. Germline CDR1 is MDHEN and CDR2 is SYDVKM.